Listed here are 2 T cell receptor beta chains from one sample, sequenced in a study of T cell responses to AZD1222 COVID-19 vaccine. The table came from immunoSEQ multiplex PCR; TCRdb's copy has only in-frame clones and leaves some out. The sample has about 110,000 clones; around 92% are singletons. Sequences were derived from peripheral blood, sampled 28 days after the second AZD1222 dose. These receptors all stem from an adult who received the AZD1222 COVID-19 vaccine.

The V gene is TRBV29-1, the J gene TRBJ2-2, with TRBD1 matching 8 bases. This CDR3 contains 15 residues. Germline V CDR1 and CDR2: SQVTM, ANQGSEA. V lost 4 bases and J lost 0; bases outside the gene matches: 4. CDR3: CSVASQGANTGELFF. The DNA for the CDR3 is TGCAGCGTTGCTTCACAGGGGGCGAACACCGGGGAGCTGTTTTTT.

The rearrangement uses TRBV11-2 and TRBJ2-7; D gene uncertain. Between the trimmed V and J ends, which lost 4 bases and 7 bases, there was a span of 11 bases. Looked up from germline, CDR1 is SGHAT and CDR2 is FQNNGV. The CDR3 spans 12 residues. The CDR3 nucleotides are TGTGCCAGCAGCTCATTACCGTCTGAGCAGTACTTC. Translating gives CASSSLPSEQYF.